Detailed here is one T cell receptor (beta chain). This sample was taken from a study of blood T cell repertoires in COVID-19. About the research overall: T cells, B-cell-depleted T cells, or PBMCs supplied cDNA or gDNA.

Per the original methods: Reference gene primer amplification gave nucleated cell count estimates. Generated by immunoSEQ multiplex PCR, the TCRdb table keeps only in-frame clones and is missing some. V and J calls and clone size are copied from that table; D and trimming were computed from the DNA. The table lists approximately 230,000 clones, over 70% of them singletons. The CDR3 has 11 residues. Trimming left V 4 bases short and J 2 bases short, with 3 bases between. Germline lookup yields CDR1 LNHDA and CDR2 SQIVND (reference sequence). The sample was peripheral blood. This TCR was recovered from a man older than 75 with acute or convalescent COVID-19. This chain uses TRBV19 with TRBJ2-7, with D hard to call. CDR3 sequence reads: CASSTTYEQYF. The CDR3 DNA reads TGTGCCAGTAGTACCACCTACGAGCAGTACTTC. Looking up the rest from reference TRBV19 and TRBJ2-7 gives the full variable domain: DGGITQSPKYLFRKEGQNVTLSCEQNLNHDAMYWYRQDPGQGLRLIYYSQIVNDFQKGDIAEGYSVSREKKESFPLTVTSAQKNPTAFYLCASSTTYEQYFGPGTRLTVT.